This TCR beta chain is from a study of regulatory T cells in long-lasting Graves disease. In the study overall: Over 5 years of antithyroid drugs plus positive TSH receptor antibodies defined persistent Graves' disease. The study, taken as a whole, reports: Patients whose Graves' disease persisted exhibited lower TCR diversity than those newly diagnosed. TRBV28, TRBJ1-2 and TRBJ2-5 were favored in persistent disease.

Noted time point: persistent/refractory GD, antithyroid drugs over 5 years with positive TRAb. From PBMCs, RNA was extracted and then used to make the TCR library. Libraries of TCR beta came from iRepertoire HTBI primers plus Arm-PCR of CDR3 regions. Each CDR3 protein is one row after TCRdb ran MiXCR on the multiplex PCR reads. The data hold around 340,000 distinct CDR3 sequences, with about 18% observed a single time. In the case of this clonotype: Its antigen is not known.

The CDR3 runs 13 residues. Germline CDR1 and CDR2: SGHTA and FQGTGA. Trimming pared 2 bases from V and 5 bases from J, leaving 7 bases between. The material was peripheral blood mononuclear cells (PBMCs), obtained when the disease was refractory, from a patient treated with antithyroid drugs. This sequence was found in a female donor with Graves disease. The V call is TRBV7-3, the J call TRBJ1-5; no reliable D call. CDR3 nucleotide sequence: TGTGCCAGCAGCTTATTCGGTGATCAGCCCCAGCATTTT. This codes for CASSLFGDQPQHF.